The 24 T cell receptor beta chains in this list originate from one sample, sequenced in a study of cytomegalovirus exposure and HLA in healthy donors. The PCR used 60 Vbeta and 13 Jbeta primers. Clones were sequenced by immunoSEQ multiplex PCR, and TCRdb holds only the in-frame ones, with some missing. In the table there are tens of thousands of clones, approximately 79% of which are singletons. The sample comprised PBMCs. These receptors all stem from a man aged 30 to 45 in good health and CMV-seronegative.

The V gene is TRBV6-1, the J gene TRBJ2-7; no clear D gene. The CDR3 runs 14 residues. V was cut by 8 bases and J by 3 bases, with 17 bases left in between. The germline CDR1 and CDR2 sequences are MNHNS and SASEGT. CDR3: CASDGGQSNYEQYF. The CDR3 DNA is TGTGCCAGCGATGGTGGTCAGTCAAACTACGAGCAGTACTTC.

This chain links TRBV18 with TRBJ1-1, with TRBD1 identical over 7 bases. The CDR3 length is 16 residues. The J segment lost 1 base and the V segment lost 2 bases, leaving 7 bases of the junction unmatched. Germline V lookup: CDR1 KGHSH, CDR2 LQKENI. CDR3 bases: TGTGCCAGCTCACCAGCTCGACAGGGACGGAACACTGAAGCTTTCTTT. This encodes CASSPARQGRNTEAFF.

The chain carries TRBV9 and TRBJ1-2; 8 bases fit TRBD1. CDR3 length: 14 amino acids. With V trimmed by 4 bases and J by 4 bases, 6 bases remained unmatched. CDR1 and CDR2 from the germline V gene are SGDLS and YYNGEE. The CDR3 DNA is TGTGCCAGCAGCACCTCAGGGGGCATCTATGGCTACACCTTC. Its protein is CASSTSGGIYGYTF.

The chain joins TRBV2 to TRBJ2-7; D is unresolved. CDR3 length: 14 residues. V lost 4 bases and J 4 bases, leaving 14 bases between the germline ends. Germline V gives CDR1 SNHLY, CDR2 FYNNEI. CDR3 DNA: TGTGCCAGCAGTGGTAGTGCCGGGTCTTACGAGCAGTACTTC. It encodes CASSGSAGSYEQYF.

The gene calls are TRBV10-3 and TRBJ1-1; 7 nucleotides match TRBD1. Germline trimming cut 6 bases from V and 1 base from J; bases unmatched to any gene: 5. CDR3 size: 14 residues. Germline CDR1 ENHRY, CDR2 SYGVKD. The CDR3 loop reads CAISPQGRNTEAFF. The CDR3, as DNA: TGTGCCATCAGCCCACAGGGGCGGAACACTGAAGCTTTCTTT.

V is TRBV7-2 and J is TRBJ2-7, with D possibly TRBD2 on 6 matching bases. V shed 1 base and J shed 7 bases, with 17 bases lying between them. Germline values: CDR1 SGHTA, CDR2 FQGNSA. The CDR3 sequence is 15 residues long. The DNA of the CDR3 is TGTGCCAGCAGCTTAGGGGCGGTGGGACTGGTTGAGCAGTACTTC. This sequence encodes CASSLGAVGLVEQYF.

DNA for the CDR3: TGCGCCAGCAGACAGACAGGGACTAGCACAGATACGCAGTATTTT. This translates into CASRQTGTSTDTQYF. The V call is TRBV5-1, the J call TRBJ2-3; D is perhaps TRBD1 (7 bases). V lost 5 bases, J lost 0 bases, and 13 bases lay in between. CDR3 length: 15 residues. In germline, CDR1 is SGHRS, CDR2 YFSETQ.

The V gene is TRBV12-5, the J gene TRBJ2-1, with a possible D match to TRBD1 (6 bases). Germline V gene sequence: CDR1 LGHNT, CDR2 FRNRAP. This CDR3 has 17 residues. The V end was cut by 3 bases, the J end by 0 bases, with 15 bases between. CDR3 DNA sequence: TGTGCTAGTGGTTTACATACAGGGTTGAGCTCCTACAATGAGCAGTTCTTC. Translation gives CASGLHTGLSSYNEQFF.

The V call is TRBV6-5, the J call TRBJ1-2; D is unresolved. CDR1 is MNHEY, CDR2 SVGAGI, per germline. Trimming stripped 4 bases from V and 4 bases from J, with 16 bases between. This CDR3 contains 15 residues. CDR3 loop: CASSSWTSYLYGYTF. The DNA of the CDR3 is TGTGCCAGCAGTTCCTGGACTTCTTATCTCTATGGCTACACCTTC.

There are a few counts of this clone. The chain links TRBV5-1 to TRBJ2-3; D is possibly TRBD2 (6 bases). V lost 4 bases and J 0 bases, leaving 15 bases between the germline ends. The CDR3 runs 16 residues. CDR1 SGHRS and CDR2 YFSETQ come from the germline V gene. The CDR3 region is CASSLGVAVSTDTQYF. The DNA of the CDR3 is TGCGCCAGCAGCCTCGGGGTAGCGGTGAGCACAGATACGCAGTATTTT.

This clone occurred a few times. This chain joins TRBV5-8 and TRBJ2-7; no reliable D call. Between the trimmed V and J ends, which lost 0 bases and 1 base, there was a span of 11 bases. The CDR3 is 15 residues long. Germline V CDR1 and CDR2: SGHTS, YDEGEE. Here the CDR3 DNA reads TGTGCCAGCAGCTTGGTCCAGGCTAAATCCTACGAGCAGTACTTC. Translation gives CASSLVQAKSYEQYF. Using reference TRBV5-8 and TRBJ2-7 for the parts outside the CDR3, the full variable domain is EAGVTQSPTHLIKTRGQQATLRCSPISGHTSVYWYQQALGLGLQFLLWYDEGEERNRGNFPPRFSGRQFPNYSSELNVNALELEDSALYLCASSLVQAKSYEQYFGPGTRLTVT.

The V call is TRBV7-2, the J call TRBJ2-7; TRBD2 matches at 9 bases. Looked up from germline, CDR1 is SGHTA and CDR2 is FQGNSA. The CDR3 is 16 residues long. J lost 0 bases, V lost 1 base, and 4 bases had no gene match. The CDR3 loop reads CASSLGSGGYSYEQYF. The DNA of the CDR3 is TGTGCCAGCAGCTTAGGTAGCGGGGGATACTCCTACGAGCAGTACTTC.

The V call is TRBV2, the J call TRBJ2-1; D gene unclear. From germline, CDR1 is SNHLY and CDR2 FYNNEI. The V and J ends lost 7 bases and 7 bases respectively, with 8 bases between them. The CDR3 is 11 amino acids. The CDR3 DNA is TGTGCCAGCATCCGGTTAAATGAGCAGTTCTTC. Its protein product is CASIRLNEQFF.

This chain connects TRBV6-7 to TRBJ1-1, with D hard to call. TRBV6-7 is labeled an ORF, and its function is uncertain. V was shortened by 6 bases and J by 4 bases, with 15 bases between the two germline ends. This CDR3 contains 14 residues. CDR3 coding DNA: TGTGCCAGCAGACCTCCCCGAGTAAGCACTGAAGCTTTCTTT. This gives the protein CASRPPRVSTEAFF.

This clone was seen a few times. V and J are TRBV6-5 and TRBJ2-6; weak D call: TRBD1 (5 bases). CDR1 is MNHEY and CDR2 is SVGAGI in the germline V gene. The CDR3 length is 14 residues. Trimming left V 5 bases short and J 3 bases short, with 8 bases between. The CDR3 loop reads CASSEGVGANVLTF. CDR3 nucleotides: TGTGCCAGCAGTGAAGGGGTTGGGGCCAACGTCCTGACTTTC.

This clone was recorded only once. This chain connects TRBV28 to TRBJ2-5, with 7 bases that match TRBD2. The end of the DNA is better explained by TRBJ2-7, so the J call may be wrong. This CDR3 region has 15 residues. Germline V gives CDR1 MDHEN, CDR2 SYDVKM. As DNA, the CDR3 is TGTGCCAGCAGTTTTAATCGCGGGAGCGGGTACGAGCAGTACTTC. This gives the protein CASSFNRGSGYEQYF.

The chain links TRBV27 to TRBJ1-2, with 7 bases matching TRBD1. Losses at the gene ends were 3 bases for V and 3 bases for J; bases not matched to a gene: 4. Germline assignment: CDR1 MNHEY and CDR2 SMNVEV (reference sequence). The CDR3 extends over 14 amino acids. CDR3 coding DNA: TGTGCCAGCAGTTTTTCAGGGGGTTACTATGGCTACACCTTC. Encoded protein: CASSFSGGYYGYTF.

This clone has only one observation. The chain employs TRBV5-6 and TRBJ2-3; 16 bases align to TRBD2. Trimming at V came to 4 bases and at J to 4 bases, leaving 9 bases not matched to a gene. CDR1 and CDR2 from the germline V gene are SGHDT and YYEEEE. This CDR3 is 18 amino acids long. CDR3 region: CASSPGTSGRAWADTQYF. As DNA, the CDR3 is TGTGCCAGCAGCCCCGGGACTAGCGGGAGGGCCTGGGCAGATACGCAGTATTTT.

The chain carries TRBV7-2 and TRBJ2-6; 7 bases agree with TRBD1. CDR3 length: 15 residues. J gave up 2 bases and V 5 bases, and 3 bases lay outside the gene matches. The germline V gene encodes CDR1 SGHTA and CDR2 FQGNSA. CDR3 sequence reads: CASSLQGTGANVLTF. The CDR3 coding sequence is TGTGCCAGCAGCCTACAGGGGACTGGGGCCAACGTCCTGACTTTC.

V is TRBV4-1 and J is TRBJ1-5; D is uncertain. This CDR3 is 17 amino acids long. Per the germline V gene, CDR1 is MGHRA and CDR2 is YSYEKL. V was pared by 0 bases and J by 1 base, with 13 bases between. Here the CDR3 DNA reads TGCGCCAGCAGCCAAGATCTAACCCATAAGAGCAATCAGCCCCAGCATTTT. Amino acids: CASSQDLTHKSNQPQHF.

This clone occurred once. V and J are TRBV5-4 and TRBJ2-2; 9 positions agree with TRBD1. The CDR3 covers 16 residues. Germline assignment: CDR1 SGHNT and CDR2 YYREEE (reference sequence). After removal of 6 bases from V and 4 bases from J, the junction contained 10 bases not matched to a gene. The CDR3 protein is CASTNTQGAGTGELFF. CDR3 nucleotide sequence: TGTGCCAGCACCAACACACAGGGGGCGGGCACCGGGGAGCTGTTTTTT.

V usage is TRBV19 and J usage is TRBJ1-3; a weak D match, TRBD1 (5 bases). The CDR3 length is 14 residues. Trimming left V 2 bases short and J 4 bases short, with 9 bases between. The germline V gene encodes CDR1 LNHDA and CDR2 SQIVND (reference sequence). CDR3 amino acids: CASSIMGRGNTIYF. The CDR3 DNA is TGTGCCAGTAGTATAATGGGGCGAGGAAACACCATATATTTT. Based on the CDR3 plus reference TRBV19 and TRBJ1-3, the full variable domain is DGGITQSPKYLFRKEGQNVTLSCEQNLNHDAMYWYRQDPGQGLRLIYYSQIVNDFQKGDIAEGYSVSREKKESFPLTVTSAQKNPTAFYLCASSIMGRGNTIYFGEGSWLTVV.

This clone has a handful of counts. At one of its ends the junction is not consistent with the germline gene, which may arise from a read error. V usage is TRBV7-7 and J usage is TRBJ2-5; 8 bases line up with TRBD1. The J call is doubtful: the DNA matches TRBJ2-7 better. Germline CDR1 reads SSHAT; CDR2 reads FNYEAQ (reference sequence). The CDR3 extends over 13 amino acids. CDR3 residues: CASSRGQGYEQYF. In nucleotides, the CDR3 is TGTGCTAGCAGCCGAGGACAGGGCTACGAGCAGTACTTC.

The chain combines TRBV5-1 with TRBJ2-7; a weak D match, TRBD1 (6 bases). The CDR3 length is 14 residues. Per germline, CDR1 SGHRS and CDR2 YFSETQ. V gave up 4 bases and J gave up 2 bases, with 13 bases separating them. The CDR3 coding sequence is TGCGCCAGCAGCCAGGGGCGGGTAACCTACGAGCAGTACTTC. This sequence encodes CASSQGRVTYEQYF.